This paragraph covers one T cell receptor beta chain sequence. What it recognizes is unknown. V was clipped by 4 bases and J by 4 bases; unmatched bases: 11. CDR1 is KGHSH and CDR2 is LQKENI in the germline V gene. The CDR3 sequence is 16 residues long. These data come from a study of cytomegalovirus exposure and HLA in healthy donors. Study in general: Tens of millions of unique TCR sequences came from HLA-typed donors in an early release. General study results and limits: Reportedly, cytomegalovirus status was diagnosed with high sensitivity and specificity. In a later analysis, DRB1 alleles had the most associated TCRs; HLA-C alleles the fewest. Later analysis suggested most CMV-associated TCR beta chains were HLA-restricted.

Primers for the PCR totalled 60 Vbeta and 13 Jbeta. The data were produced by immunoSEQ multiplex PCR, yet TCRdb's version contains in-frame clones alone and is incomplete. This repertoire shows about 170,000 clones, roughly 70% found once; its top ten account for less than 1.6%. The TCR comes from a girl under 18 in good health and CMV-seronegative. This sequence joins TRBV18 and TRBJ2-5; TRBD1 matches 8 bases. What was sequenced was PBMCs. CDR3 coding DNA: TGTGCCAGCTCACGAGACAGGGGCGTCGGGTCAGAGACCCAGTACTTC. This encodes CASSRDRGVGSETQYF.